The 26 T cell receptor beta chains reported below all come from one sample, sequenced in a study of cytomegalovirus exposure and HLA in healthy donors. A multiplex PCR was run with 60 Vbeta primers and 13 Jbeta primers. Sequenced by immunoSEQ multiplex PCR; TCRdb stores in-frame clones only, minus some. The sample carries about 150,000 clones, 80% to 90% recorded once. Sequenced sample: PBMCs. These receptors were collected from a woman aged 40 to 55 in good health and CMV-seropositive.

This chain uses TRBV9 with TRBJ2-4; a weak D match, TRBD1 (6 bases). V dropped 4 bases and J dropped 5 bases, with 13 bases sitting between them. Per the germline V gene, CDR1 is SGDLS and CDR2 is YYNGEE. This CDR3 is built from 14 residues. The CDR3 sequence: CASSLDRNQNIQYF. DNA of the CDR3: TGTGCCAGCAGCCTCGACAGGAACCAAAACATTCAGTACTTC.

CDR3 DNA sequence: TGTGCCTGGAGCCGGGGGAGTAGCTCCTACAATGAGCAGTTCTTC. Its translation is CAWSRGSSSYNEQFF. The chain links TRBV30 to TRBJ2-1, with D possibly matching TRBD2 (6 bases). Between the trimmed V and J ends, which lost 3 bases and 0 bases, there was a span of 12 bases. CDR3 length: 15 residues. Germline CDR1 GTSNPN, CDR2 SVGIG (reference sequence).

This rearrangement joins TRBV30 to TRBJ2-5; 8 bases agree with TRBD1. The last part of the DNA fits TRBJ2-7 better; the J call may be wrong. Looked up from germline, CDR1 is GTSNPN and CDR2 is SVGIG (reference sequence). The CDR3 extends over 14 amino acids. The CDR3 region has the DNA TGTGCCTGGAATCGAGACAGGGGCTACAACGAGCAGTACTTC. Its translation is CAWNRDRGYNEQYF.

This chain links TRBV13 with TRBJ1-1; a possible D gene is TRBD1 (5 bases). The CDR3 sequence is 14 residues long. V was cut by 4 bases and J by 5 bases, with 14 bases left in between. CDR1 and CDR2 (germline): PRHDT, FYEKMQ (reference sequence). The CDR3 sequence is CASSSYGGVTEAFF. The CDR3 DNA sequence: TGTGCCAGCAGCTCATATGGAGGGGTGACTGAAGCTTTCTTT.

The chain uses TRBV28 and TRBJ1-6; D remains ambiguous. V was trimmed by 2 bases and J by 9 bases, leaving 8 bases between them. CDR1 and CDR2 from the germline V gene are MDHEN and SYDVKM. The CDR3 extends over 13 amino acids. In nucleotides, the CDR3 is TGTGCCAGCAGTTTAGGTCGGGGTTCACCCCTCCACTTT. This sequence encodes CASSLGRGSPLHF.

V and J are TRBV18 and TRBJ2-1, with 7 bases matching TRBD2. The CDR3 covers 17 residues. The germline CDR1 and CDR2 sequences are KGHSH and LQKENI. The J segment lost 6 bases and the V segment lost 0 bases, leaving 11 bases of the junction unmatched. The CDR3 coding sequence is TGTGCCAGCTCACCACCAACGCGCGGGGGAAATCTCAATGAGCAGTTCTTC. Translation gives CASSPPTRGGNLNEQFF.

Notes on this clone: Different DNA sequences within this sample yield the same CDR3. This sequence joins TRBV28 and TRBJ2-7; 7 nucleotides agree with TRBD2. Germline assignment: CDR1 MDHEN and CDR2 SYDVKM. The CDR3 runs to 13 residues. V trimming: 2 bases; J trimming: 3 bases; junction bases outside the gene matches: 1. CDR3 DNA: TGTGCCAGCAGTTTAGCGGGGGTCTACGAGCAGTACTTC. The encoded protein is CASSLAGVYEQYF.

The V and J genes are TRBV10-1 and TRBJ2-6; tentative D call: TRBD1 (6 bases). V gave up 6 bases and J gave up 4 bases, with 13 bases separating them. The CDR3 is 15 residues long. Germline V lookup: CDR1 WNHNN, CDR2 SYGVQD (reference sequence). CDR3: CASSQGHSGANVLTF. The CDR3 region has the DNA TGCGCCAGCAGCCAGGGGCACTCCGGGGCCAACGTCCTGACTTTC.

The V and J genes are TRBV21-1 and TRBJ2-7; the D call in the table, TRBD2, was not verified against the DNA. TRBV21-1 is annotated as a pseudogene. The CDR3 length is 13 residues. The CDR3 DNA reads TGTGCCAGCAGCAAAGCCGTCGCCTACGAGCAGTACTTC. The encoded protein is CASSKAVAYEQYF.

The gene calls are TRBV4-3 and TRBJ1-6; 9 bases map to TRBD1. The germline CDR1 and CDR2 sequences are LGHNA and YSLEER. V was clipped by 4 bases and J by 4 bases; unmatched bases: 8. The CDR3 is 17 amino acids. CDR3 sequence: CASSRVGGTGYNSPLHF. CDR3 nucleotide sequence: TGCGCCAGCAGCCGCGTAGGGGGGACAGGGTATAATTCACCCCTCCACTTT.

The chain carries TRBV2 and TRBJ1-5; TRBD1 is a possible D gene (6 bases). The CDR3 totals 12 residues. V lost 6 bases, J lost 15 bases, and 18 bases lay in between. Germline CDR1 SNHLY, CDR2 FYNNEI. DNA for the CDR3: TGTGCCAGCAGCGGTCACTCCGGGACATCGCATTTT. This codes for CASSGHSGTSHF. Filled out from reference TRBV2 and TRBJ1-5, the complete variable domain reads EPEVTQTPSHQVTQMGQEVILRCVPISNHLYFYWYRQILGQKVEFLVSFYNNEISEKSEIFDDQFSVERPDGSNFTLKIRSTKLEDSAMYFCASSGHSGTSHFGDGTRLSIL.

This sequence joins TRBV15 and TRBJ2-2; 13 bases map to TRBD2. This CDR3 region has 18 residues. Germline V gene lookup returns CDR1 LNHNV and CDR2 YYDKDF (reference sequence). V lost 1 base and J lost 3; bases outside the gene matches: 5. In DNA, the CDR3 is TGTGCCACCAGCAGAGGGCCGGGACTAGCGGGGCACACCGGGGAGCTGTTTTTT. Encoded protein: CATSRGPGLAGHTGELFF. Filled out from reference TRBV15 and TRBJ2-2, the complete variable domain reads DAMVIQNPRYQVTQFGKPVTLSCSQTLNHNVMYWYQQKSSQAPKLLFHYYDKDFNNEADTPDNFQSRRPNTSFCFLDIRSPGLGDTAMYLCATSRGPGLAGHTGELFFGEGSRLTVL.

The chain employs TRBV11-2 and TRBJ2-5; 7 bases are shared with TRBD2. The CDR3 has 15 residues. Germline loops: CDR1 SGHAT, CDR2 FQNNGV. J was trimmed by 2 bases and V by 5 bases; bases with no gene match: 8. This CDR3 reads CASSPGRGPQETQYF. The CDR3 DNA follows: TGTGCCAGCAGCCCAGGGAGGGGCCCACAAGAGACCCAGTACTTC.

This clone occurred once. This chain connects TRBV27 to TRBJ1-5; no firm D call. With 4 bases removed from V and 3 bases from J, the gap between germline ends came to 7 bases. Germline V gene data show CDR1 as MNHEY and CDR2 as SMNVEV (reference sequence). The CDR3 sequence is 13 residues long. CDR3 in DNA: TGTGCCAGCAGTTCCAGGATCAATCAGCCCCAGCATTTT. Its protein is CASSSRINQPQHF.

The gene calls are TRBV11-2 and TRBJ2-1; the D gene is possibly TRBD1 (6 bases). V lost 4 bases, J lost 0 bases, and 10 bases lay in between. The germline CDR1 and CDR2 sequences are SGHAT and FQNNGV. CDR3 length: 15 amino acids. CDR3 in amino acids: CASSSGQLSYNEQFF. The CDR3 DNA reads as TGTGCCAGCAGCTCGGGACAACTCTCCTACAATGAGCAGTTCTTC.

The CDR3 DNA reads TGTGCCAGCAGGGTCAGAGAAGCTTTCTTT. Translated, it gives CASRVREAFF. This chain joins TRBV2 and TRBJ1-1; D gene uncertain. CDR3 size: 10 residues. The V end lost 6 bases, the J end lost 8 bases, and 7 bases lay between the germline ends. Germline V gene sequence: CDR1 SNHLY, CDR2 FYNNEI.

The chain couples TRBV27 to TRBJ1-1; TRBD1 aligns across 9 bases. CDR1 MNHEY and CDR2 SMNVEV come from the germline V gene (reference sequence). After removal of 10 bases from V and 5 bases from J, the junction contained 14 bases not matched to a gene. This CDR3 has 15 amino acids. The CDR3 DNA is TGTGCCACCTACTCGGGGACAGGGCGGAAAACTGAAGCTTTCTTT. It specifies CATYSGTGRKTEAFF.

This chain links TRBV7-3 with TRBJ2-1; 13 positions match TRBD2. There are 17 residues in the CDR3. The J segment lost 8 bases and the V segment lost 5 bases, leaving 12 bases of the junction unmatched. Germline CDR1 is SGHTA and CDR2 is FQGTGA. The CDR3 protein is CASSPSSGTSGTYEQFF. The CDR3 coding sequence is TGTGCCAGCAGCCCATCGTCCGGGACTAGCGGGACTTATGAGCAGTTCTTC.

V and J are TRBV30 and TRBJ1-6; D is perhaps TRBD1 (6 bases). V lost 2 bases and J lost 6, with 14 bases in between. The CDR3 has 15 residues. Germline values: CDR1 GTSNPN, CDR2 SVGIG (reference sequence). This chain's CDR3 is CAWSLTDSINSPLHF. The CDR3 nucleotides read TGTGCCTGGAGTCTAACGGACAGTATTAATTCACCCCTCCACTTT.

V is TRBV4-3 and J is TRBJ2-1, with 8 positions matching TRBD2. CDR3 length: 17 residues. Trimming removed 0 bases from V and 5 bases from J; junction bases left unmatched: 9. Germline lookup yields CDR1 LGHNA and CDR2 YSLEER. CDR3 sequence: CASSQDPGTRSNNEQFF. The CDR3 DNA reads TGCGCCAGCAGCCAAGATCCCGGGACTAGAAGTAACAATGAGCAGTTCTTC.

The V call is TRBV10-3, the J call TRBJ2-7; perhaps TRBD1 as D (6 bases). CDR1 and CDR2 from the germline V gene are ENHRY and SYGVKD. The V gene lost 11 bases and the J gene lost 0 bases, with 11 bases spanning the gap. The CDR3 runs to 12 residues. CDR3 loop: CAGSDSSYEQYF. The CDR3 DNA reads as TGTGCCGGCTCGGACAGCTCCTACGAGCAGTACTTC.

CDR3 amino acids: CASSQAWASQETQYF. CDR3 nucleotide sequence: TGTGCCAGCAGCCAAGCCTGGGCCTCCCAAGAGACCCAGTACTTC. V is TRBV7-9 and J is TRBJ2-5; D remains ambiguous. The CDR3 runs to 15 residues. Trimming stripped 5 bases from V and 1 base from J, with 14 bases between. CDR1 and CDR2 (germline): SEHNR, FQNEAQ (reference sequence). Filled out from reference TRBV7-9 and TRBJ2-5, the complete variable domain reads DTGVSQNPRHKITKRGQNVTFRCDPISEHNRLYWYRQTLGQGPEFLTYFQNEAQLEKSRLLSDRFSAERPKGSFSTLEIQRTEQGDSAMYLCASSQAWASQETQYFGPGTRLLVL.

The genes are TRBV5-1 and TRBJ2-7; perhaps TRBD2 as D (6 bases). This CDR3 region has 14 residues. The V end lost 7 bases, the J end lost 0 bases, and 14 bases lay between the germline ends. CDR1 SGHRS and CDR2 YFSETQ come from the germline V gene. The CDR3 region has the DNA TGCGCCAGCGGAGGGGACGGCAGCTCCTACGAGCAGTACTTC. This gives the protein CASGGDGSSYEQYF.

The J gene is TRBJ1-3, the V gene TRBV7-9; D is perhaps TRBD1 (6 bases). The V gene's germline CDR1 is SEHNR and CDR2 FQNEAQ (reference sequence). The CDR3 sequence is 18 residues long. Between the trimmed V and J ends, which lost 5 bases and 2 bases, there was a span of 22 bases. CDR3 DNA: TGTGCCAGCAGCCATACAAGAATACTAGGGGGTGCTGGAAACACCATATATTTT. Its protein is CASSHTRILGGAGNTIYF.

The chain carries TRBV10-3 and TRBJ1-5, with TRBD1 as a possible D gene (5 bases). Germline CDR1 reads ENHRY; CDR2 reads SYGVKD. V dropped 3 bases and J dropped 9 bases, with 15 bases sitting between them. The CDR3 has 14 residues. CDR3 amino acids: CAISEGAGGGPQHF. DNA for the CDR3: TGTGCCATCAGTGAAGGTGCGGGGGGTGGGCCCCAGCATTTT.

This clone was seen only once. The chain carries TRBV5-8 and TRBJ1-4; 11 bases are a match to TRBD1. The CDR3 runs 17 residues. Germline lookup yields CDR1 SGHTS and CDR2 YDEGEE. Trimming removed 4 bases from V and 3 bases from J; junction bases left unmatched: 8. Written as DNA, the CDR3 is TGTGCCAGCAGCCCCGGACAGGGGGCATATCCTAATGAAAAACTGTTTTTT. Translating gives CASSPGQGAYPNEKLFF.